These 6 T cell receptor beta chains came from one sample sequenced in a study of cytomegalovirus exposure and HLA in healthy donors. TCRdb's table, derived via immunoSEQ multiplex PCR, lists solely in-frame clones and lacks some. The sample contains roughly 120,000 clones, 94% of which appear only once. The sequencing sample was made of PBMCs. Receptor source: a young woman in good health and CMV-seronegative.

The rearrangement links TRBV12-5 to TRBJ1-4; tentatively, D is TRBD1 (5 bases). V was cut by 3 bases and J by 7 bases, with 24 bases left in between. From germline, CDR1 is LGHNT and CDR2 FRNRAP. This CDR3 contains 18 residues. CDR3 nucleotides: TGTGCTAGTGGTTTTAATGCCGCCCCAGGGATGGATATTGAAAAACTGTTTTTT. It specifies CASGFNAAPGMDIEKLFF.

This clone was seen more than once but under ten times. The chain's CDR3 is CASSPWTSGDPYEQYF. Here the CDR3 DNA reads TGTGCCAGCAGTCCTTGGACTAGCGGGGACCCCTACGAGCAGTACTTC. The chain joins TRBV27 to TRBJ2-7; 12 bases map to TRBD2. The CDR3 has 16 amino acids. Germline lookup yields CDR1 MNHEY and CDR2 SMNVEV (reference sequence). V dropped 5 bases and J dropped 2; count of bases not matched to a gene: 7.

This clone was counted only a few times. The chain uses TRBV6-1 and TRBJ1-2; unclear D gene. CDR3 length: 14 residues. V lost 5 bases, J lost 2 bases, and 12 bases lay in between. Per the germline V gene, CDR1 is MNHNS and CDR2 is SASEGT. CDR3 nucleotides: TGTGCCAGCAGTCAAACCCTCGAGAACTATGGCTACACCTTC. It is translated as CASSQTLENYGYTF.

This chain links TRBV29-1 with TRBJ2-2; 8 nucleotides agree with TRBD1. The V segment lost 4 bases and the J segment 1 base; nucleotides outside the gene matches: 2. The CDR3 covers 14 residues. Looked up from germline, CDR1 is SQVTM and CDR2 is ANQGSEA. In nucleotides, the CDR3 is TGCAGCGTTGCCGGGACAGGGAACACCGGGGAGCTGTTTTTT. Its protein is CSVAGTGNTGELFF.

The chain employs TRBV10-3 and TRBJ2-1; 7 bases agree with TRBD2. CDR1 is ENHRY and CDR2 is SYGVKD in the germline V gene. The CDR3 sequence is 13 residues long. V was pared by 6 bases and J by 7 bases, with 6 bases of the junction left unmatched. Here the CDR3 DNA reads TGTGCCATCAGGGCGGGAGTACGGAATGAGCAGTTCTTC. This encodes CAIRAGVRNEQFF.

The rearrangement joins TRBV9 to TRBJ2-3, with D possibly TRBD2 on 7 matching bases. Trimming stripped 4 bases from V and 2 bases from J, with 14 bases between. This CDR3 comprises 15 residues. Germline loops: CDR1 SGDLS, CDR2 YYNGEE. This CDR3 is CASSPRGAFTDTQYF. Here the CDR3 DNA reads TGTGCCAGCAGCCCCCGGGGGGCGTTCACAGATACGCAGTATTTT.